This T cell receptor (beta chain) emerged from a study of blood T cell repertoires in COVID-19. Donors were grouped by their self-reported clinical history. CDR3 length: 15 amino acids. Germline V gene data show CDR1 as SGHDT and CDR2 as YYEEEE. V trimming: 3 bases; J trimming: 3 bases; junction bases outside the gene matches: 8. Generated by immunoSEQ multiplex PCR, the TCRdb table keeps only in-frame clones and is missing some. This table has some 240,000 clones, about 86% appearing once. V and J are TRBV5-6 and TRBJ2-7; 8 nucleotides line up with TRBD1. The clonotype comes from a man aged 25 to 40 with acute COVID-19. The sequenced material came from PBMCs or T cells enriched from blood (not recorded which). CDR3 nucleotide sequence: TGTGCCAGCAGCTCGGCCGGGACAGGTCGCTACGAGCAGTACGTC. Translating it yields CASSSAGTGRYEQYV.